Below, 11 T cell receptor beta chains from the same sample are listed, as sequenced in a study of cytomegalovirus exposure and HLA in healthy donors. Primers: 60 Vbeta forward and 13 Jbeta reverse. TCRdb's table, derived via immunoSEQ multiplex PCR, lists solely in-frame clones and lacks some. The sample shows about 160,000 clones, 65% to 85% of them seen only once. Sequences were obtained from PBMCs. The receptors stem from a boy between 2 and 15 years old in good health and CMV-seronegative.

The chain couples TRBV19 to TRBJ2-1, with D possibly being TRBD2 (6 bases). This CDR3 spans 18 amino acids. V lost 5 bases to trimming and J lost 0 bases, with 20 bases between them. From germline, CDR1 is LNHDA and CDR2 SQIVND (reference sequence). In DNA form, the CDR3 reads TGTGCCAGTAGTCTCATCCGGCCCGGGGGAAGCTCCTACAATGAGCAGTTCTTC. It translates to CASSLIRPGGSSYNEQFF.

This clone was seen only once. V and J are TRBV10-1 and TRBJ2-6; a possible D gene is TRBD2 (5 bases). The germline CDR1 and CDR2 sequences are WNHNN and SYGVQD (reference sequence). The CDR3 contains 16 residues. V gave up 2 bases and J gave up 0 bases, with 8 bases separating them. The CDR3 protein is CASSEGSASGANVLTF. DNA for the CDR3: TGCGCCAGCAGTGAGGGTAGCGCCTCTGGGGCCAACGTCCTGACTTTC.

J is TRBJ1-5 and V is TRBV19, with 8 bases identical to TRBD1. Trimming cost V 4 bases and J 6 bases; bases outside gene matches: 11. The CDR3 has 16 residues. Germline V gives CDR1 LNHDA, CDR2 SQIVND (reference sequence). The CDR3 protein is CASSTLPRQGSQPQHF. CDR3 DNA: TGTGCCAGTAGTACCCTACCTCGACAGGGGAGTCAGCCCCAGCATTTT.

V gene TRBV12-5 combines with J gene TRBJ1-3; unclear D gene. This CDR3 is 15 amino acids long. Germline lookup yields CDR1 LGHNT and CDR2 FRNRAP. The V gene lost 0 bases and the J gene lost 4 bases, with 10 bases spanning the gap. CDR3 amino acids: CASGLVLEGGNTIYF. The CDR3 DNA sequence: TGTGCTAGTGGTTTGGTATTGGAGGGAGGAAACACCATATATTTT.

In its sample, this clone was seen a few times. J is TRBJ1-3 and V is TRBV25-1; TRBD1 agrees at 8 bases. The CDR3 covers 17 residues. Germline V CDR1 and CDR2: MGHDK, SYGVNS. The J segment lost 0 bases and the V segment lost 5 bases, leaving 9 bases of the junction unmatched. In nucleotides, the CDR3 is TGTGCCAGCAGTTCTACAGAGGGGACAGGCTCTGGAAACACCATATATTTT. Its translation: CASSSTEGTGSGNTIYF.

This sequence joins TRBV30 and TRBJ1-1, with TRBD1 identical over 7 bases. The germline gives CDR1 GTSNPN, CDR2 SVGIG (reference sequence). V lost 7 bases to trimming and J lost 5 bases; unmatched junction nucleotides: 13. The CDR3 contains 14 residues. CDR3 sequence reads: CASTPTGSRTEAFF. CDR3 DNA sequence: TGTGCCTCCACGCCGACAGGGAGTCGGACTGAAGCTTTCTTT.

The chain carries TRBV18 and TRBJ2-3; the D gene is possibly TRBD2 (5 bases). V gave up 3 bases and J gave up 4 bases, with 11 bases separating them. The CDR3 spans 14 residues. Germline lookup yields CDR1 KGHSH and CDR2 LQKENI. The DNA of the CDR3 is TGTGCCAGCTCACCGCTAGAGGGCCCAGATACGCAGTATTTT. Translated: CASSPLEGPDTQYF.

The chain joins TRBV7-9 to TRBJ2-7; TRBD1 aligns across 9 bases. Germline V CDR1 and CDR2: SEHNR, FQNEAQ (reference sequence). V shed 5 bases, J shed 4 bases, and the junction held 9 bases outside the gene matches. The length of the CDR3 is 15 residues. The CDR3 DNA reads TGTGCCAGCAGCAGACCGGGACAGGGTAGTTACGAGCAGTACTTC. It specifies CASSRPGQGSYEQYF.

There are a few counts of this clone. V is TRBV7-9 and J is TRBJ2-5, with a tentative D call TRBD1 (5 bases). Between the trimmed V and J ends, which lost 4 bases and 7 bases, there was a span of 13 bases. CDR1 and CDR2 (germline): SEHNR, FQNEAQ (reference sequence). This CDR3 contains 13 residues. The CDR3 DNA reads as TGTGCCAGCAGCTCAGGCACCCAGGGGACCCAGTACTTC. Its translation: CASSSGTQGTQYF. Filled out from reference TRBV7-9 and TRBJ2-5, the complete variable domain reads DTGVSQNPRHKITKRGQNVTFRCDPISEHNRLYWYRQTLGQGPEFLTYFQNEAQLEKSRLLSDRFSAERPKGSFSTLEIQRTEQGDSAMYLCASSSGTQGTQYFGPGTRLLVL.

Only a few counts were recorded for this clone. This chain links TRBV2 with TRBJ2-1; tentative D call: TRBD2 (5 bases). V lost 4 bases and J 7 bases, leaving 14 bases between the germline ends. Germline values: CDR1 SNHLY, CDR2 FYNNEI. The CDR3 totals 14 residues. The chain's CDR3 is CASSVGGSGNEQFF. DNA for the CDR3: TGTGCCAGCAGTGTGGGCGGGTCCGGGAATGAGCAGTTCTTC.

The V call is TRBV25-1, the J call TRBJ1-2; D gene uncertain. The CDR3 is 13 amino acids. Germline lookup yields CDR1 MGHDK and CDR2 SYGVNS. The V end lost 1 base, the J end lost 5 bases, and 8 bases lay between the germline ends. The CDR3 nucleotides read TGTGCCAGCAGTGAATCGGCAGGTTATGGCTACACCTTC. Protein: CASSESAGYGYTF.